Listed here are 31 T cell receptor beta chains from one sample, sequenced in a study of T cells after posttransplantation cyclophosphamide. Sequenced by immunoSEQ multiplex PCR; TCRdb stores in-frame clones only, minus some. The top ten clones hold 2% to 2.5% of a sample with about 43,000 clones, 80% to 95% of them seen once. Busulfan-fludarabine conditioning, marrow transplant, and cyclophosphamide on days +3 and +4 were administered. The specimen was PBMCs, collected around 63 days after allogeneic stem cell transplant with posttransplant cyclophosphamide. Receptors originate from a male patient aged 55-69 years who received an allogeneic stem cell transplant from a related donor and was CMV-positive. T cells may partly derive from the graft donor.

The chain has TRBV25-1 and TRBJ1-2; D is ambiguous. The ends were cut back, 5 bases at V and 4 bases at J, with 11 bases in the middle. Germline CDR1 reads MGHDK; CDR2 reads SYGVNS. The CDR3 length is 13 residues. The CDR3 loop is CASSSGVLYGYTF. The CDR3 nucleotides are TGTGCCAGCAGTTCCGGGGTCCTCTATGGCTACACCTTC.

The chain joins TRBV5-1 to TRBJ2-7; tentative D call: TRBD1 (6 bases). Trimming left V 2 bases short and J 0 bases short, with 12 bases between. Germline V gene data show CDR1 as SGHRS and CDR2 as YFSETQ. This CDR3 has 15 amino acids. The CDR3 here is CASSLGTQSSYEQYF. As DNA, the CDR3 is TGCGCCAGCAGCTTAGGGACACAGAGCTCCTACGAGCAGTACTTC.

The gene calls are TRBV7-8 and TRBJ1-2, with 8 nucleotides matching TRBD1. This CDR3 spans 14 amino acids. V shed 3 bases and J 4 bases; nucleotides not matched to a gene: 4. Germline V CDR1 and CDR2: SGHVS, FQNEAQ. In nucleotides, the CDR3 is TGTGCCAGCAGCTTGACAGGGGACTCCTATGGCTACACCTTC. Translation: CASSLTGDSYGYTF.

The chain employs TRBV7-8 and TRBJ1-5; D unclear. This CDR3 comprises 15 residues. The ends were cut back, 5 bases at V and 2 bases at J, with 13 bases in the middle. CDR1 SGHVS and CDR2 FQNEAQ come from the germline V gene. The CDR3 DNA is TGTGCCAGCAGCCTTCGGTGGGGAGGCAATCAGCCCCAGCATTTT. This codes for CASSLRWGGNQPQHF.

The chain carries TRBV5-5 and TRBJ1-3; D remains unclear. The germline V and J ends were trimmed by 2 bases and 0 bases, with 12 bases remaining between them. CDR3 length: 16 residues. Germline V lookup: CDR1 SGHKS, CDR2 YYEKEE (reference sequence). The CDR3 DNA reads TGTGCCAGCAGCTTCGGACTGATCTCCTCTGGAAACACCATATATTTT. It yields the protein CASSFGLISSGNTIYF.

J is TRBJ1-3 and V is TRBV5-1; D may be TRBD1 (6 bases). The V gene lost 0 bases and the J gene lost 2 bases, with 18 bases spanning the gap. The CDR3 has 18 amino acids. Germline CDR1 and CDR2: SGHRS and YFSETQ. The CDR3 nucleotides read TGCGCCAGCAGCTTGGTTAATAGGGGGAGAACTGCTGGAAACACCATATATTTT. Translated, it gives CASSLVNRGRTAGNTIYF.

The V and J genes are TRBV2 and TRBJ1-2, with D hard to call. Trimming left V 4 bases short and J 10 bases short, with 10 bases between. Germline CDR1 and CDR2: SNHLY and FYNNEI. The CDR3 has 11 amino acids. CDR3 bases: TGTGCCAGCAGTGTGTCCGGGGACTACACCTTC. It is translated as CASSVSGDYTF.

This rearrangement joins TRBV14 to TRBJ2-1; 12 bases agree with TRBD2. V lost 2 bases to trimming and J lost 4 bases; unmatched junction nucleotides: 6. CDR1 is SGHDN and CDR2 is FVKESK in the germline V gene. The CDR3 is 17 amino acids. CDR3 amino acids: CASSQTLAGGPYNEQFF. In DNA form, the CDR3 reads TGTGCCAGCAGCCAAACCCTAGCGGGGGGGCCGTACAATGAGCAGTTCTTC.

This chain uses TRBV30 with TRBJ1-2; D is undetermined. The CDR3 is made up of 13 amino acids. V lost 3 bases and J lost 1, with 9 bases in between. Germline V gene sequence: CDR1 GTSNPN, CDR2 SVGIG (reference sequence). CDR3 sequence: CAWRGEDNYGYTF. The CDR3 DNA reads as TGTGCCTGGAGGGGAGAGGATAACTATGGCTACACCTTC.

This clone occurred a few times. The chain couples TRBV11-1 to TRBJ1-6; 12 bases fit TRBD1. Per the germline V gene, CDR1 is SGHAT and CDR2 is FQDESV (reference sequence). The CDR3 has 17 residues. Unmatched junction bases numbered 5, after V lost 1 base and J lost 7 bases. CDR3 sequence reads: CASSLGGQGANNSPLHF. The CDR3 DNA reads as TGTGCCAGCAGCTTAGGGGGACAGGGGGCAAACAATTCACCCCTCCACTTT.

This sequence joins TRBV19 and TRBJ1-5, with 12 positions matching TRBD1. Per germline, CDR1 LNHDA and CDR2 SQIVND (reference sequence). With 7 bases clipped from V and 6 bases from J, the junction kept 10 bases outside the gene matches. The length of the CDR3 is 16 residues. The CDR3 region is CASKRGGTGGSQPQHF. For the CDR3, the DNA is TGTGCCAGTAAAAGGGGGGGGACAGGGGGCTCTCAGCCCCAGCATTTT. Complete variable domain (other parts from reference TRBV19 and TRBJ1-5): DGGITQSPKYLFRKEGQNVTLSCEQNLNHDAMYWYRQDPGQGLRLIYYSQIVNDFQKGDIAEGYSVSREKKESFPLTVTSAQKNPTAFYLCASKRGGTGGSQPQHFGDGTRLSIL.

V and J are TRBV29-1 and TRBJ2-5, with 10 nucleotides matching TRBD2. The DNA matches TRBJ2-7 better at its end, which makes the J call doubtful. Looked up from germline, CDR1 is SQVTM and CDR2 is ANQGSEA. The CDR3 is 13 amino acids. CDR3 sequence (DNA): TGCAGCGTTCGTAGCGGGGGGACCTACGAGCAGTACTTC. Amino acids: CSVRSGGTYEQYF.

DNA of the CDR3: TGTGCCAGCTCACCTGCCGAGGAGGAGACCCAGTACTTC. This sequence encodes CASSPAEEETQYF. The V gene is TRBV18, the J gene TRBJ2-5, with D uncertain. CDR1 is KGHSH, CDR2 LQKENI, per germline. The V and J ends lost 3 bases and 5 bases respectively, with 10 bases between them. The CDR3 loop spans 13 amino acids.

The genes are TRBV9 and TRBJ2-5, with 8 nucleotides matching TRBD2. CDR3 length: 16 residues. V was pared by 4 bases and J by 3 bases, with 11 bases of the junction left unmatched. CDR1 and CDR2 (germline): SGDLS, YYNGEE. The CDR3 bases are TGTGCCAGCAGCCCCTTCGCGGGGGGCCTAAAAGAGACCCAGTACTTC. This encodes CASSPFAGGLKETQYF.

The J gene is TRBJ1-2, the V gene TRBV25-1; D perhaps matches TRBD1 (6 bases). Per germline, CDR1 MGHDK and CDR2 SYGVNS. The length of the CDR3 is 17 residues. V lost 5 bases, J lost 5 bases, and 24 bases lay in between. CDR3 sequence reads: CASSPEGPPDRRYGYTF. For the CDR3, the DNA is TGTGCCAGCAGTCCCGAGGGTCCACCTGACAGGAGATATGGCTACACCTTC.

The rearrangement joins TRBV5-1 to TRBJ2-7, with 8 positions matching TRBD2. Germline V lookup: CDR1 SGHRS, CDR2 YFSETQ. The CDR3 is made up of 15 amino acids. V trimming: 2 bases; J trimming: 2 bases; junction bases outside the gene matches: 6. The CDR3 reads CASSLNGGDAYEQYF. CDR3 DNA: TGCGCCAGCAGCTTAAACGGGGGGGACGCCTACGAGCAGTACTTC.

The V and J genes are TRBV5-1 and TRBJ2-7; TRBD2 aligns across 11 bases. CDR3 length equals 15 residues. Germline V gene data show CDR1 as SGHRS and CDR2 as YFSETQ. Trimming cost V 4 bases and J 7 bases; bases outside gene matches: 10. This chain's CDR3 is CASSPGTSGIREQYF. DNA for the CDR3: TGCGCCAGCAGCCCCGGGACTAGCGGCATCAGGGAGCAGTACTTC.

The chain couples TRBV11-2 to TRBJ2-3; 11 bases align to TRBD2. Per the germline V gene, CDR1 is SGHAT and CDR2 is FQNNGV. Germline trimming cut 5 bases from V and 0 bases from J; bases unmatched to any gene: 10. This CDR3 contains 18 residues. The CDR3 DNA reads as TGTGCCAGCAGCCCAGGGACTAGCGGAGATCCTAGCACAGATACGCAGTATTTT. Encoded protein: CASSPGTSGDPSTDTQYF.

V and J are TRBV25-1 and TRBJ2-5; 8 bases match TRBD1. Unmatched junction bases numbered 1, after V lost 8 bases and J lost 5 bases. The CDR3 covers 11 residues. CDR1 is MGHDK, CDR2 SYGVNS, per germline. The CDR3 sequence: CASRDRETQYF. The DNA of the CDR3 is TGTGCCAGCCGGGACAGGGAGACCCAGTACTTC.

V gene TRBV14 combines with J gene TRBJ2-5, with 9 bases matching TRBD2. From germline, CDR1 is SGHDN and CDR2 FVKESK. Losses at the gene ends were 0 bases for V and 0 bases for J; bases not matched to a gene: 5. This CDR3 has 17 residues. The CDR3 coding sequence is TGTGCCAGCAGCCAAGATTTCCTAGCGGGGAACCAAGAGACCCAGTACTTC. This sequence encodes CASSQDFLAGNQETQYF. Looking up the rest from reference TRBV14 and TRBJ2-5 gives the full variable domain: EAGVTQFPSHSVIEKGQTVTLRCDPISGHDNLYWYRRVMGKEIKFLLHFVKESKQDESGMPNNRFLAERTGGTYSTLKVQPAELEDSGVYFCASSQDFLAGNQETQYFGPGTRLLVL.

V is TRBV5-4 and J is TRBJ2-2, with D possibly TRBD1 on 5 matching bases. The CDR3 loop spans 15 amino acids. Trimming removed 0 bases at V and 2 bases at J, with 8 bases between. CDR1 and CDR2 from the germline V gene are SGHNT and YYREEE (reference sequence). CDR3 nucleotide sequence: TGTGCCAGCAGCTTGGCCAGGGCTAACACCGGGGAGCTGTTTTTT. It is translated as CASSLARANTGELFF.

This clone was recorded only once. The V and J genes are TRBV5-4 and TRBJ2-7; TRBD1 might be the D (6 bases). The germline gives CDR1 SGHNT, CDR2 YYREEE (reference sequence). V lost 0 bases and J lost 5, with 9 bases in between. The CDR3 is 13 amino acids. CDR3 nucleotides: TGTGCCAGCAGCTTGGGGACAGCAGACGAGCAGTACTTC. This encodes CASSLGTADEQYF.

The V call is TRBV5-1, the J call TRBJ1-3; D remains unclear. CDR3 length: 14 amino acids. With 2 bases removed from V and 3 bases from J, the gap between germline ends came to 9 bases. CDR1 is SGHRS, CDR2 YFSETQ, per germline. The CDR3 bases are TGCGCCAGCAGCTTCGTGGCCGATGGAAACACCATATATTTT. As protein: CASSFVADGNTIYF. Complete variable domain (other parts from reference TRBV5-1 and TRBJ1-3): KAGVTQTPRYLIKTRGQQVTLSCSPISGHRSVSWYQQTPGQGLQFLFEYFSETQRNKGNFPGRFSGRQFSNSRSEMNVSTLELGDSALYLCASSFVADGNTIYFGEGSWLTVV.

The J gene is TRBJ1-2, the V gene TRBV11-2, with D perhaps matching TRBD1 (6 bases). Germline V gene lookup returns CDR1 SGHAT and CDR2 FQNNGV. Trimming stripped 6 bases from V and 4 bases from J, with 15 bases between. This CDR3 spans 14 amino acids. The CDR3 nucleotides are TGTGCCAGCAGATCTTCAGGGGTCGGCTATGGCTACACCTTC. Residues: CASRSSGVGYGYTF. The full variable domain, rest sourced from reference TRBV11-2 and TRBJ1-2, is EAGVAQSPRYKIIEKRQSVAFWCNPISGHATLYWYQQILGQGPKLLIQFQNNGVVDDSQLPKDRFSAERLKGVDSTLKIQPAKLEDSAVYLCASRSSGVGYGYTFGSGTRLTVV.

This clone was seen a single time. This chain links TRBV18 with TRBJ2-1; TRBD1 might be the D (6 bases). The V end lost 3 bases, the J end lost 11 bases, and 14 bases lay between the germline ends. CDR1 KGHSH and CDR2 LQKENI come from the germline V gene. The CDR3 runs to 13 residues. CDR3 region: CASSPETTGKQFF. CDR3 nucleotide sequence: TGTGCCAGCTCACCCGAAACCACAGGGAAGCAGTTCTTC. Complete variable domain (other parts from reference TRBV18 and TRBJ2-1): NAGVMQNPRHLVRRRGQEARLRCSPMKGHSHVYWYRQLPEEGLKFMVYLQKENIIDESGMPKERFSAEFPKEGPSILRIQQVVRGDSAAYFCASSPETTGKQFFGPGTRLTVL.

The chain uses TRBV19 and TRBJ2-2; TRBD2 aligns across 8 bases. The V gene's germline CDR1 is LNHDA and CDR2 SQIVND (reference sequence). Trimming took 5 bases from V and 4 from J; bases not matched to a gene: 3. The length of the CDR3 is 14 residues. The CDR3 coding sequence is TGTGCCAGTAGTCCAGCGGGAGTCACCGGGGAGCTGTTTTTT. It specifies CASSPAGVTGELFF.

The chain couples TRBV13 to TRBJ1-5; TRBD1 might be the D (6 bases). The CDR3 extends over 12 amino acids. Between the trimmed V and J ends, which lost 0 bases and 9 bases, there was a span of 6 bases. From germline, CDR1 is PRHDT and CDR2 FYEKMQ (reference sequence). CDR3 nucleotide sequence: TGTGCCAGCAGCTTAGGACAGGGGCCCCAGCATTTT. This gives the protein CASSLGQGPQHF.

The chain links TRBV5-1 to TRBJ2-5; D is undetermined. CDR1 and CDR2 from the germline V gene are SGHRS and YFSETQ. This CDR3 has 14 residues. The germline V and J ends were trimmed by 0 bases and 8 bases, with 14 bases remaining between them. CDR3 sequence reads: CASSLAGSERTQYF. CDR3 in DNA: TGCGCCAGCAGCTTGGCTGGCAGCGAGAGAACCCAGTACTTC.

The J gene is TRBJ1-1, the V gene TRBV19; no reliable D call. The V and J ends lost 7 bases and 1 base respectively, with 4 bases between them. This CDR3 has 11 amino acids. Germline V gene sequence: CDR1 LNHDA, CDR2 SQIVND (reference sequence). CDR3 amino acids: CASKQNTEAFF. CDR3 nucleotide sequence: TGTGCCAGTAAACAGAACACTGAAGCTTTCTTT.

This sequence joins TRBV15 and TRBJ2-7; weak D call: TRBD2 (6 bases). Trimming shortened V by 0 bases and J by 3 bases, and 15 bases separated the two germline ends. There are 16 residues in the CDR3. CDR1 and CDR2 from the germline V gene are LNHNV and YYDKDF (reference sequence). The CDR3 sequence: CATSRDLGEASYEQYF. The CDR3 DNA reads TGTGCCACCAGCAGAGATCTTGGGGAGGCAAGCTACGAGCAGTACTTC.

Notes on this clone: At one end the junction does not follow the germline gene, possibly because of a read error. CDR3 amino acids: CASSLDSSGILTF. CDR3 in DNA: TGTGCCAGCAGCTTGGACTCTAGCGGGATCCTTACCTTC. V is TRBV7-9 and J is TRBJ2-7; 9 nucleotides align to TRBD2. The CDR3 is 13 amino acids. Germline CDR1 and CDR2: SEHNR and FQNEAQ (reference sequence). Supplemented by reference TRBV7-9 and TRBJ2-7, the full variable domain reads DTGVSQNPRHKITKRGQNVTFRCDPISEHNRLYWYRQTLGQGPEFLTYFQNEAQLEKSRLLSDRFSAERPKGSFSTLEIQRTEQGDSAMYLCASSLDSSGILTFGPGTRLTVT.